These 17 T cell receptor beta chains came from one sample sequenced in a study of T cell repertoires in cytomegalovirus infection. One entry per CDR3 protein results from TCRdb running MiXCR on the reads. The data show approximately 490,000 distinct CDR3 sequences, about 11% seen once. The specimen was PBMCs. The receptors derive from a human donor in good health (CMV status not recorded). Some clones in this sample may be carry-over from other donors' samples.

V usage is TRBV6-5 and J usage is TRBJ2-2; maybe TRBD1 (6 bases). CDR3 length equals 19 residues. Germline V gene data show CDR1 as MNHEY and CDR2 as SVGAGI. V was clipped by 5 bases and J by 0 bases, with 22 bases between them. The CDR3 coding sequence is TGTGCCAGCAGTCTTTCAGGGGAACCAGCGGCAGCGAACACCGGGGAGCTGTTTTTT. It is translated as CASSLSGEPAAANTGELFF.

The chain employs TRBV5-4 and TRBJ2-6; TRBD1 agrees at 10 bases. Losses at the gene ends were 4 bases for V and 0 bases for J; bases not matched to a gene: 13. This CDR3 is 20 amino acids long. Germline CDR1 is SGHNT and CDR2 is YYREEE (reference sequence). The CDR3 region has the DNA TGTGCCAGCAGCCCTACTCTTGGGGACAGGGGTGCCTCTGGGGCCAACGTCCTGACTTTC. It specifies CASSPTLGDRGASGANVLTF.

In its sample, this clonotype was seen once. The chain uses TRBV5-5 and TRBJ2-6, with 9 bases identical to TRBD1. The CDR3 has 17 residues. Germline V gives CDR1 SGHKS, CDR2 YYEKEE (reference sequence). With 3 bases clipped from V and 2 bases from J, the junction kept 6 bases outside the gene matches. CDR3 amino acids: CASSSGQGIPGANVLTF. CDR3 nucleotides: TGTGCCAGCAGCTCGGGACAGGGTATCCCTGGGGCCAACGTCCTGACTTTC. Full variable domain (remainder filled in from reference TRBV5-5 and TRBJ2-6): DAGVTQSPTHLIKTRGQQVTLRCSPISGHKSVSWYQQVLGQGPQFIFQYYEKEERGRGNFPDRFSARQFPNYSSELNVNALLLGDSALYLCASSSGQGIPGANVLTFGAGSRLTVL.

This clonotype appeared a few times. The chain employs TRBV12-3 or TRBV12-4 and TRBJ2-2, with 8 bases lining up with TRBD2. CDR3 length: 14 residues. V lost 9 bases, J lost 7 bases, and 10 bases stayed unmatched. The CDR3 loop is CASRRGGYNGELFF. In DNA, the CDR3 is TGTGCCAGTCGGCGCGGGGGGTATAACGGGGAGCTGTTTTTT.

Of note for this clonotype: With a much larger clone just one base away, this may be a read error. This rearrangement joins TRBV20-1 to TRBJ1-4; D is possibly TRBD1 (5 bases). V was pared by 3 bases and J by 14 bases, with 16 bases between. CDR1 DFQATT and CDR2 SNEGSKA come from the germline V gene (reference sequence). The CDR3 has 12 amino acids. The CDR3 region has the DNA TGCAGTGCTAGTGGTCGGGGCGGAAACCTGTTTTTT. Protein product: CSASGRGGNLFF.

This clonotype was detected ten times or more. The CDR3, as DNA: TGTGCCAGCAGCCCAGGGACAGCTCAAGAGACCCAGTACTTC. Protein product: CASSPGTAQETQYF. The rearrangement links TRBV7-2 to TRBJ2-5; 7 bases agree with TRBD1. Germline-derived CDR1 and CDR2 are SGHTA and FQGNSA. J gave up 2 bases and V 5 bases, and 5 bases lay outside the gene matches. This CDR3 spans 14 amino acids.

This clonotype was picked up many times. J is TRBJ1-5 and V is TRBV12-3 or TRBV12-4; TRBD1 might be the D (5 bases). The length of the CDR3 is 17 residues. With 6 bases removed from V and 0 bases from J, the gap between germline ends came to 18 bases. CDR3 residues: CASRNRGTSNSNQPQHF. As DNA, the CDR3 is TGTGCCAGCAGAAACCGAGGGACGTCGAATAGCAATCAGCCCCAGCATTTT.

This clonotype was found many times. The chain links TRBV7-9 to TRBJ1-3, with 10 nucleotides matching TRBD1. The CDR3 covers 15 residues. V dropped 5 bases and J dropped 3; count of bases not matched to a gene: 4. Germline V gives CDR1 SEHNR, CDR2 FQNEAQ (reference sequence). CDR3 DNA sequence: TGTGCCAGCAGCAACCGGGACAGGGGTGGAAACACCATATATTTT. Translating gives CASSNRDRGGNTIYF.

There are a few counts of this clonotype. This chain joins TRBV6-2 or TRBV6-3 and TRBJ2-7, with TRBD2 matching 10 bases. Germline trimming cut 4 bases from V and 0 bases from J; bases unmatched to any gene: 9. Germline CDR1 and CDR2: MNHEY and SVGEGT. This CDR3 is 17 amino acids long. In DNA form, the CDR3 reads TGTGCCAGCAGTTCTCTTCGACTAGCGGGCTCCTCCTACGAGCAGTACTTC. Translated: CASSSLRLAGSSYEQYF.

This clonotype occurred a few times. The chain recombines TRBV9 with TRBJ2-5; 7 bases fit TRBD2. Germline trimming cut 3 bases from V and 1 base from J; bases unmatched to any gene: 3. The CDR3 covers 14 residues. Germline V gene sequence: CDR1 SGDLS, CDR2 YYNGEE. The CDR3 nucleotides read TGTGCCAGCAGCGCTGGGGGGGTCCAAGAGACCCAGTACTTC. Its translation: CASSAGGVQETQYF.

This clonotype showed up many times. CDR3 DNA: TGCAGTGCTAGGGACACTAGCGGGAGGGCAAATGAGCAGTTCTTC. It encodes CSARDTSGRANEQFF. V usage is TRBV20-1 and J usage is TRBJ2-1; 13 bases map to TRBD2. CDR1 and CDR2 from the germline V gene are DFQATT and SNEGSKA (reference sequence). This CDR3 contains 15 residues. Trimming cost V 3 bases and J 7 bases; bases outside gene matches: 6.

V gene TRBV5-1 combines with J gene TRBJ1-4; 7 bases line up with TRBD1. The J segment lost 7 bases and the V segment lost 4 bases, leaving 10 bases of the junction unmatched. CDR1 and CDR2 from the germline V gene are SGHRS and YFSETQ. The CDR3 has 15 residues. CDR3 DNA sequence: TGCGCCAGCAGCCGGATAGGGGGCATATTTGAAAAACTGTTTTTT. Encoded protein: CASSRIGGIFEKLFF.

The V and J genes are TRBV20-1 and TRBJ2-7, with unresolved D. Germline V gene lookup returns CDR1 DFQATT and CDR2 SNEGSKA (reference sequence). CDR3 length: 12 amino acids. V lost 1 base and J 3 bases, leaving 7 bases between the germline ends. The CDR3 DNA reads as TGCAGTGCTAGAGTCTTTGACTACGAGCAGTACTTC. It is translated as CSARVFDYEQYF.

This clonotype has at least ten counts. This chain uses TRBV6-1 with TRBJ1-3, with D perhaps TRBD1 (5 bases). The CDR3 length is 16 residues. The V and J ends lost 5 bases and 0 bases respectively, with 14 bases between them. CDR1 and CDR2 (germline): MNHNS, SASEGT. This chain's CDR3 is CASSYNRPRSGNTIYF. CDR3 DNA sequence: TGTGCCAGCAGTTATAACAGGCCGCGCTCTGGAAACACCATATATTTT.

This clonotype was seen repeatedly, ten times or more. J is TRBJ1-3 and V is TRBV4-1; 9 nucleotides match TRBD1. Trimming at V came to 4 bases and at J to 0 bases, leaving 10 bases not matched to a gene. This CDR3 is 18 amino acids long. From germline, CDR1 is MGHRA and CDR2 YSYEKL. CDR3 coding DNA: TGCGCCAGCAGCCGCTTTTCGCCGGGACAGGGCTCTGGAAACACCATATATTTT. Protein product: CASSRFSPGQGSGNTIYF.

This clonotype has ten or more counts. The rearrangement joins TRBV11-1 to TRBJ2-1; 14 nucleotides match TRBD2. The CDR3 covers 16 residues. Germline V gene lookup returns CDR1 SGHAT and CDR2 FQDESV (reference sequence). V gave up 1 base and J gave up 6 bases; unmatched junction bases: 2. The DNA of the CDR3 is TGTGCCAGCAGCTTAGGGGGACTAGCGGGAGTCAATGAGCAGTTCTTC. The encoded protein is CASSLGGLAGVNEQFF.

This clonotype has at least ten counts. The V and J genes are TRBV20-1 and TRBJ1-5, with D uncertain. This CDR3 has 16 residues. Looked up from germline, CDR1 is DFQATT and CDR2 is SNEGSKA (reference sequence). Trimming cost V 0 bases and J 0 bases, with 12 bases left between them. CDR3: CSARDERAYSNQPQHF. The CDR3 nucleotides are TGCAGTGCTAGAGATGAGCGCGCATATAGCAATCAGCCCCAGCATTTT.